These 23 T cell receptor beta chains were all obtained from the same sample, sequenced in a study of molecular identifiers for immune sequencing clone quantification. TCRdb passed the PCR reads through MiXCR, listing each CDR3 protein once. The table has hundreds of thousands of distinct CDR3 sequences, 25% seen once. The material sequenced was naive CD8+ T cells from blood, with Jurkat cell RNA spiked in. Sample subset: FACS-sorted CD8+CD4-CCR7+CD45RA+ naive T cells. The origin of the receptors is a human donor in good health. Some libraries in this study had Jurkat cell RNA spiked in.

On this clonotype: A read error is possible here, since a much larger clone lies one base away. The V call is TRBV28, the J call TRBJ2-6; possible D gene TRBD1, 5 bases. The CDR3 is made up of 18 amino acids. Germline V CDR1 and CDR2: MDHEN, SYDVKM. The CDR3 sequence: CASSLWTELSSGANVLAF. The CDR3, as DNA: TGTGCCAGCAGTTTATGGACAGAGCTGAGCTCTGGGGCCAACGTCCTGGCTTTC.

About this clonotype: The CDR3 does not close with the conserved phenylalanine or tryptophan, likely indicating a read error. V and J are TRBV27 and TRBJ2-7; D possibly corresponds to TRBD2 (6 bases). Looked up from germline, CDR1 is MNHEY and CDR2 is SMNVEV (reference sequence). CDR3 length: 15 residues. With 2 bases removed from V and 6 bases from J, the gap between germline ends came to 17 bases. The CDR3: CASSLRLGGTFEQYL. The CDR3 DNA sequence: TGTGCCAGCAGTTTAAGACTAGGAGGCACGTTCGAGCAGTACCTC.

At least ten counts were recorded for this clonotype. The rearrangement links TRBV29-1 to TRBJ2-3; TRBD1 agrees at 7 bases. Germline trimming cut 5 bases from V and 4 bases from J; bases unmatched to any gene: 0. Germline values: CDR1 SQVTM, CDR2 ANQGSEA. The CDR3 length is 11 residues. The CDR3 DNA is TGCAGCGTTCAGGGGGCAGATACGCAGTATTTT. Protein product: CSVQGADTQYF.

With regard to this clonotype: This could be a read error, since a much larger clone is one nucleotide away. The CDR3 region is CSADYPSADTQYF. CDR3 DNA sequence: TGCAGCGCTGACTATCCTAGCGCAGATACGCAGTATTTT. V usage is TRBV29-1 and J usage is TRBJ2-3; perhaps TRBD2 as D (6 bases). The CDR3 runs to 13 residues. Germline loops: CDR1 SQVTM, CDR2 ANQGSEA. Trimming cost V 7 bases and J 4 bases, with 15 bases left between them.

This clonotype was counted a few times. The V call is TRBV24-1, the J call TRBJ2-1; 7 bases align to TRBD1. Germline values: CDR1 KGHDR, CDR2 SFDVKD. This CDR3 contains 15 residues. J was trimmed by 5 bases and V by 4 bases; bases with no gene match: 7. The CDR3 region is CATSDNLQGNNEQFF. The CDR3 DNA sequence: TGTGCCACCAGTGACAACCTACAGGGGAACAATGAGCAGTTCTTC.

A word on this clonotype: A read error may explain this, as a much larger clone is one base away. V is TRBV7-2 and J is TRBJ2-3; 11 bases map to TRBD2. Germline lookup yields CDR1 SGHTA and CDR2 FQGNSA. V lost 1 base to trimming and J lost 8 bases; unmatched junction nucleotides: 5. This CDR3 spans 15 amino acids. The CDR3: CASSLEGLAAGTQYF. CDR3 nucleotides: TGTGCCAGCAGCTTAGAGGGACTAGCGGCAGGTACGCAGTATTTT.

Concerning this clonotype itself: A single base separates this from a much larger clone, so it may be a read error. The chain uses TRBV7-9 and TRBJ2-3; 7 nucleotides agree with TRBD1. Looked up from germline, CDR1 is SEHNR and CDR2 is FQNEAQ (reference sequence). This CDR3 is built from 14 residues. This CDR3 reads CASSPTGVTGTQYF. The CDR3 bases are TGTGCCAGCAGCCCCACAGGGGTAACAGGTACGCAGTATTTT.

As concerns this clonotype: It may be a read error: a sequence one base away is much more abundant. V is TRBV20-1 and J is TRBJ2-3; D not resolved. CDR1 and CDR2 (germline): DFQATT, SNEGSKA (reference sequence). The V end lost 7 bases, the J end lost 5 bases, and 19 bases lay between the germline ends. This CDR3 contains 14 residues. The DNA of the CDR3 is TGCAGTGTACCCGACCCTGGCCTATTAGATACGCAGTATTTT. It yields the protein CSVPDPGLLDTQYF.

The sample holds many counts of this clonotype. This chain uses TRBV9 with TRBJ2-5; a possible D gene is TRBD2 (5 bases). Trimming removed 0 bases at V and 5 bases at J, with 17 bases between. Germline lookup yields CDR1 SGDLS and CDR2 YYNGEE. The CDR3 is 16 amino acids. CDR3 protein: CASSVEGRRRAETQYF. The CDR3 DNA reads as TGTGCCAGCAGCGTAGAGGGTAGGCGGCGGGCGGAGACCCAGTACTTC.

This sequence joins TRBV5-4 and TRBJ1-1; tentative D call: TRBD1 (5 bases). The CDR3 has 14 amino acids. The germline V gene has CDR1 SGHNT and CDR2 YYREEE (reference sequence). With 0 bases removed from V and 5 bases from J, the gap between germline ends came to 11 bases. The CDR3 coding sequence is TGTGCCAGCAGCTTGGTCGGCAGGGTGACTGAAGCTTTCTTT. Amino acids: CASSLVGRVTEAFF.

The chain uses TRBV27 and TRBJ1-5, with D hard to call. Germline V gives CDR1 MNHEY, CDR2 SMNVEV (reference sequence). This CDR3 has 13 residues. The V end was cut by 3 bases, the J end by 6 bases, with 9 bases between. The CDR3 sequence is CASSLKARQPQHF. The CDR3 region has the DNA TGTGCCAGCAGTTTGAAGGCTCGTCAGCCCCAGCATTTT.

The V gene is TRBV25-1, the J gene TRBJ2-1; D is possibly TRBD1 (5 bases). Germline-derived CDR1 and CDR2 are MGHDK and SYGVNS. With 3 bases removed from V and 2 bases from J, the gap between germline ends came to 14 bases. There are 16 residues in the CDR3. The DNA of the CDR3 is TGTGCCAGCAGTGACCCTTCGACAGTTCCCTACAATGAGCAGTTCTTC. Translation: CASSDPSTVPYNEQFF.

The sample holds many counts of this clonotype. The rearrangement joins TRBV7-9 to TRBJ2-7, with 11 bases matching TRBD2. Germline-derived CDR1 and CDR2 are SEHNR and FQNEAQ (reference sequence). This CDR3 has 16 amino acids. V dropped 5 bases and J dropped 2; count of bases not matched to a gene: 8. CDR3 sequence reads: CASSPRTSGYTYEQYF. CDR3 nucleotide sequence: TGTGCCAGCAGCCCGAGGACTAGCGGGTACACCTACGAGCAGTACTTC.

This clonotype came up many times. The CDR3 sequence: CSVEDLQGNTDTQYF. In DNA form, the CDR3 reads TGCAGCGTTGAAGATCTACAGGGAAACACAGATACGCAGTATTTT. The chain links TRBV29-1 to TRBJ2-3; perhaps TRBD1 as D (6 bases). This CDR3 is 15 amino acids long. The V end was cut by 0 bases, the J end by 2 bases, with 12 bases between. The germline gives CDR1 SQVTM, CDR2 ANQGSEA.

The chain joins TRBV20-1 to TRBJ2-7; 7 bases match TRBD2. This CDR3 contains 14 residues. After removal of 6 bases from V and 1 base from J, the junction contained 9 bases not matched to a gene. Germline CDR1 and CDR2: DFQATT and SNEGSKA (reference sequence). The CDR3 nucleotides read TGCAGTGCGCAGATCCGGGACTATTCCTACGAGCAGTACTTC. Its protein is CSAQIRDYSYEQYF.

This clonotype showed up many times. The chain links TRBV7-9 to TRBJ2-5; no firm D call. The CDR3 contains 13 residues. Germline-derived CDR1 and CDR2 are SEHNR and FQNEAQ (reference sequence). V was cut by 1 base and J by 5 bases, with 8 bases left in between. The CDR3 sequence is CASSLDPSETQYF. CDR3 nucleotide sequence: TGTGCCAGCAGCTTAGATCCCTCGGAGACCCAGTACTTC.

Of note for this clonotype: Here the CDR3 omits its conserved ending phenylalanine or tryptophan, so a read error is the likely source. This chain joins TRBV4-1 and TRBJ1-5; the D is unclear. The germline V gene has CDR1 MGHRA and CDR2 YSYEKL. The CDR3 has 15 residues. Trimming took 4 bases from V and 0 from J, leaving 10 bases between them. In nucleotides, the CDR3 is TGCGCCAGCAGCCGGGTGGCAGGTAGCAATCAGCCCCAGCATTCT. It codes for CASSRVAGSNQPQHS.

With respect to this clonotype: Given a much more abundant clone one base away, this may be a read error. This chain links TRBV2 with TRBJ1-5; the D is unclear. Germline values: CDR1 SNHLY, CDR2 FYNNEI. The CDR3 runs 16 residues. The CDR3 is CAGSPGASPSDQPQHF. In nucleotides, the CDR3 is TGTGCCGGCAGTCCTGGTGCCAGTCCCAGTGATCAGCCCCAGCATTTT.

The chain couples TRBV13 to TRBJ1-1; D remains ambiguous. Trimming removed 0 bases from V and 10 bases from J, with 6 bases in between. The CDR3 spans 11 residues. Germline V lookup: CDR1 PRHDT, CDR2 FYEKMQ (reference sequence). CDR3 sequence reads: CASSLGGGAFF. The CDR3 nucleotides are TGTGCCAGCAGCTTAGGCGGTGGAGCTTTCTTT.

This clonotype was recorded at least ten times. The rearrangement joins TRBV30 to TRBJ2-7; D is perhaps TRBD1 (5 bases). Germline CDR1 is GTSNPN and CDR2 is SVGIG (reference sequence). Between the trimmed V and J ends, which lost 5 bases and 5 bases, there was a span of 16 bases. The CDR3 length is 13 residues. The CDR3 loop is CAWAQKGADEQYF. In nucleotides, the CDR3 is TGTGCCTGGGCACAAAAAGGGGCGGACGAGCAGTACTTC. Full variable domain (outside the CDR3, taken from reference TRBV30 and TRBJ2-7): SQTIHQWPATLVQPVGSPLSLECTVEGTSNPNLYWYRQAAGRGLQLLFYSVGIGQISSEVPQNLSASRPQDRQFILSSKKLLLSDSGFYLCAWAQKGADEQYFGPGTRLTVT.

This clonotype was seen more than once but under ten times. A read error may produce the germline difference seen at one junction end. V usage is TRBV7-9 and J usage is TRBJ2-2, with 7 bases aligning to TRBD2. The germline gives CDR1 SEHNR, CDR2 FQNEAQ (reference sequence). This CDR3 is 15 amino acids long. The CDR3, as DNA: TGTGCCAGCAGCTCGCGGGACGGTGAACACCGGGAGGAGGTTTTT. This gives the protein CASSSRDGEHREEVF.

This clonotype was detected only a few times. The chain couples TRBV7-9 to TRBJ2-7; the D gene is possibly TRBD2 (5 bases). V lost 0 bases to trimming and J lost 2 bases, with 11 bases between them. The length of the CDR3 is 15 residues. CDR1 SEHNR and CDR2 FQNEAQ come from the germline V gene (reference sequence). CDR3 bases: TGTGCCAGCAGCTTAGCGATGGACTGGACCTACGAGCAGTACTTC. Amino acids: CASSLAMDWTYEQYF.

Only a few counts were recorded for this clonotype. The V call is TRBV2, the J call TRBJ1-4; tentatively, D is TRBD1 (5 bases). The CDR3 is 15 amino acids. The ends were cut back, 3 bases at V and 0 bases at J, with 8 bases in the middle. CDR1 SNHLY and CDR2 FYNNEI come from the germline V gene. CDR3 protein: CASSDEGATNEKLFF. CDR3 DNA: TGTGCCAGCAGTGACGAAGGGGCAACTAATGAAAAACTGTTTTTT.